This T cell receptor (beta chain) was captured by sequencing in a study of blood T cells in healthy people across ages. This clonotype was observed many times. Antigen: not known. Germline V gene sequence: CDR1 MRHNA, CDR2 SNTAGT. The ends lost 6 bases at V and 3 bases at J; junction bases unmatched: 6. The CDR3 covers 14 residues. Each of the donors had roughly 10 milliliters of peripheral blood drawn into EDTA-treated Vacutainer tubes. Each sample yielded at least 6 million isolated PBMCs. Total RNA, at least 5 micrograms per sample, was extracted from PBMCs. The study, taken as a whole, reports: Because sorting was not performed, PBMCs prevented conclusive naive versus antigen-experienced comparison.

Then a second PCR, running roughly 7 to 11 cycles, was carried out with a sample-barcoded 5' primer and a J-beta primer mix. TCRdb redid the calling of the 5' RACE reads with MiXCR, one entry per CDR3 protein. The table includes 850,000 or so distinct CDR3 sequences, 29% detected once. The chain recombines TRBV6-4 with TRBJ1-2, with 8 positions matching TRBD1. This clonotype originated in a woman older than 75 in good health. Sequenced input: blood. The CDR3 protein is CASSTGGRHYGYTF. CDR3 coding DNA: TGTGCCAGCAGCACAGGGGGAAGGCACTATGGCTACACCTTC.